Listed below are T cell receptor beta chains from one sample, sequenced in a study of T-cell memory formation after mild COVID-19. MiXCR was run by TCRdb on the 5' RACE reads, yielding one entry per CDR3 protein. This repertoire shows about 210,000 distinct CDR3 sequences, about 27% found once; its top ten account for approximately 10%. Sequences were obtained from PBMCs or a T cell subset sorted from them (not recorded which). The receptors originated from an adult woman who had mild COVID-19 (a few samples of this study predate the infection). Cell type and time point are not known. Each CDR3 is given with its conserved first and last residue. A D gene is named only where the DNA matches it firmly. Only part of the rows carry a size: once, few, many, or a class if the clone is expanded.

NA TRBJ1-1 few TRBV7-6 CASSQNQGTEAFF TGTGCCAGCAGCCAGAACCAAGGCACTGAAGCTTTCTTT
NA TRBJ1-2 NA TRBV7-2 CASSNRRRGYTF TGTGCCAGCAGCAATCGGAGGCGGGGCTACACCTTC
TRBD1 TRBJ2-3 NA TRBV7-9 CASSKGQGADTQYF TGTGCCAGCAGCAAAGGACAGGGCGCAGATACGCAGTATTTT
NA TRBJ1-2 few TRBV7-9 CASSPSFWTF TGTGCCAGCAGTCCCTCGTTTTGGACCTTC
NA TRBJ1-1 NA TRBV6-1 CASSESYGDTEAFF TGTGCCAGCAGTGAAAGTTATGGAGACACTGAAGCTTTCTTT
NA TRBJ1-1 NA TRBV6-5 CASSKRRGLDTEAFF TGTGCCAGCAGCAAAAGGCGAGGGTTGGACACTGAAGCTTTCTTT
NA TRBJ2-1 NA TRBV7-9 CASSLVEPMSQFF TGTGCCAGCAGCTTAGTAGAACCCATGTCCCAGTTCTTC
NA TRBJ1-5 NA TRBV20-1 CSAVGGQPQHF TGCAGTGCGGTAGGTGGTCAGCCCCAGCATTTT
TRBD2 TRBJ2-1 few TRBV27 CASSSRGNEQFF TGTGCCAGCAGTTCGCGGGGGAATGAGCAGTTCTTC
NA TRBJ2-2 few TRBV20-1 CSARGRGTNTGELFF TGCAGTGCTAGAGGAAGGGGTACGAACACCGGGGAGCTGTTTTTT
NA TRBJ1-1 NA TRBV6-6 CASSSVWEAFF TGTGCCAGCAGTTCGGTCTGGGAGGCTTTCTTT
TRBD1 TRBJ1-2 few TRBV5-1 CASRAAGQGHYGYTF TGCGCCAGCCGGGCTGCGGGACAGGGCCACTATGGCTACACCTTC
NA TRBJ1-4 once TRBV27 CASSQQMGINEKLFF TGTGCCAGCAGTCAACAGATGGGTATAAATGAAAAACTGTTTTTT
NA TRBJ1-6 few TRBV7-6 CASSSLYDSPLHF TGTGCCAGCAGCAGCTTATATGATTCACCCCTCCACTTT
NA TRBJ2-3 NA TRBV7-9 CASSLAGRTDTQYF TGTGCCAGCAGCTTAGCGGGCCGCACAGATACGCAGTATTTT
NA TRBJ2-7 few TRBV4-3 CASSQGMSGNPYEQYF TGCGCCAGCAGCCAAGGGATGTCAGGGAACCCCTACGAGCAGTACTTC
NA TRBJ2-7 NA TRBV3-1 CASSQLPDSYEQYF TGTGCCAGCAGCCAACTCCCTGACTCCTACGAGCAGTACTTC
TRBD1 TRBJ1-4 NA TRBV12-3/TRBV12-4 CASRSQGAGREKLFF TGTGCCAGCAGGTCACAGGGGGCTGGACGAGAAAAACTGTTTTTT
NA TRBJ2-7 NA TRBV2 CASSELPGFEQYF TGTGCCAGCAGTGAGTTACCCGGTTTCGAGCAGTACTTC
NA TRBJ2-1 NA TRBV12-3/TRBV12-4 CASLTAVVGLFGEQFF TGTGCCAGCCTAACAGCTGTGGTGGGACTGTTTGGTGAGCAGTTCTTC
NA TRBJ2-1 few TRBV5-5 CASSLIPGKRNEQFF TGTGCCAGCAGCTTGATTCCAGGGAAAAGGAATGAGCAGTTCTTC
TRBD1 TRBJ1-1 few TRBV5-1 CASSLGPQGANTEAFF TGCGCCAGCAGCTTGGGGCCACAGGGGGCGAACACTGAAGCTTTCTTT
TRBD1 TRBJ1-1 NA TRBV2 CASSEEGAPTEAFF TGTGCCAGCAGTGAGGAGGGGGCGCCCACTGAAGCTTTCTTT
NA TRBJ2-1 NA TRBV14 CASSQDVIVEQFF TGTGCCAGCAGCCAAGATGTGATAGTTGAGCAGTTCTTC
NA TRBJ2-1 NA TRBV4-1 CASSPLALPSFNEQFF TGCGCCAGCAGCCCACTAGCCCTTCCCTCCTTCAATGAGCAGTTCTTC
NA TRBJ2-3 few TRBV10-3 CAISGQGTDTQYF TGTGCCATCAGTGGACAGGGCACAGATACGCAGTATTTT
TRBD1 TRBJ2-1 NA TRBV6-6 CASRIQGFDYNEQFF TGTGCCAGCAGGATACAGGGGTTCGACTACAATGAGCAGTTCTTC
TRBD2 TRBJ2-5 NA TRBV20-1 CRVDGWGLASPQETQYF TGCAGGGTAGATGGATGGGGACTAGCGAGTCCCCAAGAGACCCAGTACTTC
NA TRBJ1-3 few TRBV29-1 CSATMGDSGNTIYF TGCAGCGCTACGATGGGAGACTCTGGAAACACCATATATTTT
NA TRBJ2-3 few TRBV6-5 CASSPGAVRADTQYF TGTGCCAGCAGTCCGGGCGCCGTCCGGGCAGATACGCAGTATTTT
NA TRBJ2-2 few TRBV7-2 CASSHPENTGELFF TGTGCCAGCAGCCACCCGGAGAACACCGGGGAGCTGTTTTTT
TRBD1 TRBJ2-1 NA TRBV12-3/TRBV12-4 CASSPGQVSSNEQFF TGTGCCAGCAGTCCTGGACAGGTATCATCGAATGAGCAGTTCTTC
TRBD1 TRBJ1-2 NA TRBV25-1 CASSETGGGSGYTF TGTGCCAGCAGTGAAACAGGGGGCGGGAGTGGCTACACCTTC
TRBD2 TRBJ2-7 NA TRBV12-3/TRBV12-4 CASTDYRGGLNEQYF TGTGCCAGCACCGACTACCGGGGGGGCCTAAACGAGCAGTACTTC
TRBD2 TRBJ2-1 few TRBV9 CASSVGEEAGGRQFF TGTGCCAGCAGCGTAGGTGAGGAGGCCGGGGGGAGGCAGTTCTTC
NA TRBJ1-1 NA TRBV29-1 CSVSGPRGTEAFF TGCAGCGTCTCGGGTCCTCGAGGCACTGAAGCTTTCTTT
TRBD1 TRBJ2-5 NA TRBV5-6 CASSTGQQETQYF TGTGCCAGCAGCACGGGACAGCAAGAGACCCAGTACTTC
TRBD1 TRBJ1-1 few TRBV9 CASSVRDRPSEAFF TGTGCCAGCAGCGTAAGGGACAGACCCTCTGAAGCTTTCTTT
NA TRBJ1-2 few TRBV29-1 CSAIVAYGYTF TGCAGCGCCATTGTCGCCTATGGCTACACCTTC
TRBD1 TRBJ2-3 NA TRBV29-1 CSAEGGQTDTQYF TGCAGCGCCGAAGGGGGACAGACAGATACGCAGTATTTT
TRBD1 TRBJ1-1 few TRBV4-1 CASSQDRGQGAYEAFF TGCGCCAGCAGCCAAGATAGGGGCCAGGGGGCGTATGAAGCTTTCTTT
NA TRBJ1-1 NA TRBV12-3/TRBV12-4 CASTAAGHEAFF TGTGCCAGCACCGCCGCGGGTCATGAAGCTTTCTTT
NA TRBJ2-7 NA TRBV5-6 CASSFTPRPYEQYF TGTGCCAGCAGCTTTACTCCAAGGCCCTACGAGCAGTACTTC
NA TRBJ2-5 NA TRBV5-6 CASSLGWTFTQYF TGTGCCAGCAGCTTGGGCTGGACCTTCACCCAGTACTTC
TRBD1 TRBJ1-1 medium-sized TRBV7-2 CASSLGRTGARGWDTEAFF TGTGCCAGCAGCTTAGGAAGGACAGGGGCCCGGGGTTGGGACACTGAAGCTTTCTTT
NA TRBJ2-7 few TRBV7-2 CASSLQSGYEQYF TGTGCCAGCAGCCTCCAATCGGGTTACGAGCAGTACTTC
NA TRBJ2-1 few TRBV11-1 CASSLSAEEQFF TGTGCCAGCAGCTTAAGCGCTGAGGAGCAGTTCTTC
TRBD1 TRBJ2-2 NA TRBV11-2 CASSFGSNVERDRDRSTGELFF TGTGCCAGCAGCTTTGGGTCGAACGTAGAACGGGACAGGGATAGGAGCACCGGGGAGCTGTTTTTT
TRBD2 TRBJ2-4 NA TRBV10-3 CAISEGAGGPYGIQYF TGTGCCATCAGTGAAGGAGCGGGGGGGCCATATGGCATTCAGTACTTC
TRBD1 TRBJ1-1 NA TRBV29-1 CSVLRDRGTEAFF TGCAGCGTCCTCCGGGACAGGGGCACTGAAGCTTTCTTT
NA TRBJ1-1 NA TRBV29-1 CSGVIEQNRVWF TGCAGCGGCGTGATTGAGCAGAACAGGGTATGGTTT